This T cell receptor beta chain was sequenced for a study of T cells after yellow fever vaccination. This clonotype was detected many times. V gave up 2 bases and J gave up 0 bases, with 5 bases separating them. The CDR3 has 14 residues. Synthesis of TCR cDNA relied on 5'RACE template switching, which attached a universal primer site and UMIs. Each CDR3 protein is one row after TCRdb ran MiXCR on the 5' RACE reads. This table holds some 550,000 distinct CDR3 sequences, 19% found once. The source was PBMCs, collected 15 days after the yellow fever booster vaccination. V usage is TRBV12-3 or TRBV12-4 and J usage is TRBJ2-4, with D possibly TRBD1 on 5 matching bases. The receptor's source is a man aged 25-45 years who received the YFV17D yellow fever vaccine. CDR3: CASSLQGAKNIQYF. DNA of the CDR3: TGTGCCAGCAGTTTACAGGGAGCCAAAAACATTCAGTACTTC.